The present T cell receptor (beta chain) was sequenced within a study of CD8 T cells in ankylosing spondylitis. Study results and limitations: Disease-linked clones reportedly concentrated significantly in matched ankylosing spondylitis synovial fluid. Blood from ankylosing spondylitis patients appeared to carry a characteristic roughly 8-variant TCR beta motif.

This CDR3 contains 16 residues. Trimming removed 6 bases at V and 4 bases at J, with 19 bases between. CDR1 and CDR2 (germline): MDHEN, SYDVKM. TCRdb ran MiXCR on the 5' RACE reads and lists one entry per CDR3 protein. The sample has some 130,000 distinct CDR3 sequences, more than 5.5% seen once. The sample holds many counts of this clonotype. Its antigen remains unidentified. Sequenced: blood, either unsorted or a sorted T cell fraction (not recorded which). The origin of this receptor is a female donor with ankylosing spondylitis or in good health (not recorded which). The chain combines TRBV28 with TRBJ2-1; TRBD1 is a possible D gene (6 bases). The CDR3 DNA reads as TGTGCCAGCAGCCCCTTACAGGGATTTGGGTACAATGAGCAGTTCTTC. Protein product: CASSPLQGFGYNEQFF.